A selection of T cell receptor beta chains follows, all from one sample in a study of blood T cell repertoires in COVID-19. Here immunoSEQ multiplex PCR was the method, and the copy in TCRdb shows in-frame clones only, minus some. The sample shows about 160,000 clones, around four fifths of them seen only once. Material: peripheral blood. The receptors come from an older woman with acute or convalescent COVID-19. The CDR3 runs from the conserved cysteine through the conserved F or W. Fields, in order: V gene, clone size, J gene, D gene, CDR3 DNA, CDR3 protein. A D gene is named only where the DNA matches it firmly. Clone size is stated in some rows and not others, as once, few, many or a class when expanded.

TRBV20-1,NA,TRBJ2-7,NA,TGCAGTGCTAGTCCAGGTCCCGAGCAGTACTTC,CSASPGPEQYF
TRBV7-3,once,TRBJ2-1,NA,TGTGCCAGCAGCTTTTTAGTCTCCAATGAGCAGTTCTTC,CASSFLVSNEQFF
TRBV27,NA,TRBJ2-7,NA,TGTGCCAGCAGTTTACGGCAGGGGTACGAGCAGTACTTC,CASSLRQGYEQYF
TRBV18,NA,TRBJ2-3,NA,TGTGCCAGCTCACACGCGGGGGCTAGCACAGATACGCAGTATTTT,CASSHAGASTDTQYF
TRBV7-2,NA,TRBJ2-5,TRBD1,TGTGCCAGCAGCTTACTTAGGGGGCGAGAGACCCAGTACTTC,CASSLLRGRETQYF
TRBV4-3,once,TRBJ2-3,TRBD2,TGCGCCAGCAGCCAAGATACTAGCGCGTCCACAGATACGCAGTATTTT,CASSQDTSASTDTQYF
TRBV7-6,many,TRBJ2-5,TRBD2,TGTGCCAGCAGCCATAGCTCCGGGGGACTAGCCGGAAAGACCCAGTACTTC,CASSHSSGGLAGKTQYF
TRBV2,few,TRBJ1-5,TRBD1,TGTGCCAGCAGTGTTGACAGGGGCAATCAGCCCCAGCATTTT,CASSVDRGNQPQHF
TRBV2,NA,TRBJ1-1,NA,TGTGCCAGCAGTGAAGCGCTTGGCAACACTGAAGCTTTCTTT,CASSEALGNTEAFF
TRBV4-2,NA,TRBJ2-7,TRBD1,TGTGCCAGCAGCCAAGAGAGTACAGGGGGAAAGTCCTACGAGCAGTACTTC,CASSQESTGGKSYEQYF
TRBV28,once,TRBJ1-5,NA,TGTGCCAGCAGTGGGGCTGGGGGCGCCAATCAGCCCCAGCATTTT,CASSGAGGANQPQHF
TRBV5-1,NA,TRBJ2-3,NA,TGCGCCAGCAGCTTGGGGGGCGGTACCTATCCCACAGATACGCAGTATTTT,CASSLGGGTYPTDTQYF
TRBV19,few,TRBJ2-3,TRBD2,TGTGCCAGTAGTATAGACCCCACCCAGCGGGGGTTGACAGATACGCAGTATTTT,CASSIDPTQRGLTDTQYF
TRBV7-2,NA,TRBJ1-2,TRBD1,TGTGCCAGCAGCACGGGACAGGGGCCCTATGGCTACACCTTC,CASSTGQGPYGYTF
TRBV5-1,few,TRBJ1-2,TRBD1,TGCGCCAGCAGCGTAGACAGGGCGCAAGGCTACACCTTC,CASSVDRAQGYTF
TRBV18,once,TRBJ1-1,TRBD1,TGTGCCAGCTCACTCGACAGGGTCAGAATGAACACTGAAGCTTTCTTT,CASSLDRVRMNTEAFF
TRBV28,few,TRBJ2-3,NA,TGTGCCAGCAGTTTCGCCAGGCAGGGGGGAACAGATACGCAGTATTTT,CASSFARQGGTDTQYF
TRBV11-3,NA,TRBJ2-5,TRBD2,TGTGCCAGCAGCTCTGGGGCGGGGGTGCGTGAGACCCAGTACTTC,CASSSGAGVRETQYF
TRBV13,NA,TRBJ2-3,TRBD2,TGTGCCAGCAGCTTCCGGACTAGCGGGGGGGCACCAGATACGCAGTATTTT,CASSFRTSGGAPDTQYF
TRBV10-3,NA,TRBJ1-2,TRBD1,TGTGCCATCAGTGCCTCCCGGGACAGGGTTAACTATGGCTACACCTTC,CAISASRDRVNYGYTF
TRBV2,NA,TRBJ2-4,TRBD1,TGTGCCAGCAGCAAGGGACAGGCGACCTCTGGGGACATTCAGTACTTC,CASSKGQATSGDIQYF
TRBV19,NA,TRBJ2-3,TRBD1,TGTGCCAGTAGTAAAACAATACCGGGACAGGGCTTTACCTTGGATACGCAGTATTTT,CASSKTIPGQGFTLDTQYF
TRBV4-1,NA,TRBJ1-2,TRBD1,TGCGCCAGCAGCCAAGATGGGACAGGGCGGTTAAGCGGTGGCTACACCTTC,CASSQDGTGRLSGGYTF
TRBV9,NA,TRBJ2-7,NA,TGTGCCAGCAGCGTAGGGAGCAACTACGAGCAGTACTTC,CASSVGSNYEQYF
TRBV19,NA,TRBJ2-3,NA,TGTGCCAGTAGTCTTCAGGGATTAAGGGATACGCAGTATTTT,CASSLQGLRDTQYF
TRBV2,NA,TRBJ2-3,NA,TGTGCCAGCAGTGAATGGGGGCAAGGAGAGGATACGCAGTATTTT,CASSEWGQGEDTQYF
TRBV10-3,NA,TRBJ1-5,TRBD1,TGTGCCATCAGTGACACCCGGGACAGGGGGCTTTCAGGGCCCCAGCATTTT,CAISDTRDRGLSGPQHF
TRBV5-4,NA,TRBJ1-2,TRBD1,TGTGCCAGCAGATATGGGACAGGGGGGGGTGTGAGCTATGGCTACACCTTC,CASRYGTGGGVSYGYTF
TRBV14,NA,TRBJ2-3,TRBD1,TGTGCCAGCAGCCCAGGGGGAGATACGCAGTATTTT,CASSPGGDTQYF
TRBV5-1,NA,TRBJ1-2,TRBD1,TGCGCCAGCAGTATGGGACCCGGGACAGGGCCTACTGAAAGTGGCTACACCTTC,CASSMGPGTGPTESGYTF
TRBV10-3,NA,TRBJ1-5,NA,TGTGCCATCAGTGAGCAAGACAGAGGTTCGCCCCAGCATTTT,CAISEQDRGSPQHF
TRBV18,NA,TRBJ2-7,NA,TGTGCCAGCTCACCACGTAACGGCGGAACCTACGAGCAGTACTTC,CASSPRNGGTYEQYF
TRBV7-3,NA,TRBJ2-1,NA,TGTGCCAGCAGCTTAGGCCTATTAGGAGGGTCCTACAATGAGCAGTTCTTC,CASSLGLLGGSYNEQFF
TRBV7-9,NA,TRBJ1-2,NA,TGTGCCAGCAGCCCCGCGTTTCTGTATGGCTACACCTTC,CASSPAFLYGYTF